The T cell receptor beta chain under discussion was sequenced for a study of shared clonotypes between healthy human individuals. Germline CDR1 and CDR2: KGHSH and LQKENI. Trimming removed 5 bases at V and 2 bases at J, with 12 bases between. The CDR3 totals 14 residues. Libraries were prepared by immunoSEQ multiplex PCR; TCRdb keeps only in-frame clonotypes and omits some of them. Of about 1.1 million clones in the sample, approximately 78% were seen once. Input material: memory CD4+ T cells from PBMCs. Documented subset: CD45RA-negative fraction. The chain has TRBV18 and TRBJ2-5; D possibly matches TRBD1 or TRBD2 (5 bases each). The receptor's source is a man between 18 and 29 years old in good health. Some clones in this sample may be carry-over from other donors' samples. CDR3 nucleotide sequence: TGTGCCAGCTCAGCGGGCAGACAGCAAGAGACCCAGTACTTC. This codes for CASSAGRQQETQYF.